This TCR beta chain was captured in a study of blood T cell repertoires in COVID-19. For the study at large: Samples taken during acute and convalescent COVID-19 were collected in the United States, Italy and Spain. The cDNA or gDNA used as material had been derived from T cells, B-cell-depleted T cells, or PBMCs.

This clone was seen once. Germline V CDR1 and CDR2: LGHDT, YNNKEL (reference sequence). V was cut by 1 base and J by 1 base, with 8 bases left in between. The CDR3 has 15 amino acids. Patients of the Seattle cohort, enrolled during active infection, were followed longitudinally. Per the study methods: Amplification of reference gene primers provided the estimated nucleated cell counts. Repertoires were generated with immunoSEQ multiplex PCR, while TCRdb's copy carries only in-frame clones and drops some. D and trimming were read from the DNA, whereas the V and J calls and clone size are those reported in that table. This table has a few hundred thousand clones, about 85% appearing once.

Material: peripheral blood. The V and J genes are TRBV3-1 (or the pseudogene TRBV3-2) and TRBJ2-1; TRBD2 is a possible D gene (6 bases). This TCR came from a human donor with COVID-19, enrolled during active disease. The donor label of this sample is uncertain. This CDR3 reads CASSQVSGSYNEQFF. CDR3 nucleotide sequence: TGTGCCAGCAGCCAAGTTAGCGGTTCCTACAATGAGCAGTTCTTC.